The T cell receptor (beta chain) described here comes from a study of type 1 regulatory T cells. Study as a whole: An in vitro protocol generated T-allo10, a Tr1-enriched, alloantigen-specific CD4 T cell product.

The germline V gene encodes CDR1 SGHTA and CDR2 FQGNSA. V lost 5 bases and J 6 bases, leaving 17 bases between the germline ends. The CDR3 has 15 amino acids. From the reads, TCRdb called clonotypes with MiXCR, one entry per CDR3 protein. The sample shows 80,000 to 100,000 distinct CDR3 sequences, about a third of them seen only once. The sequence derives from a human donor in good health. The sequencing input was CD4+ T cells, either the whole sample or a sorted fraction (not recorded which). V and J are TRBV7-2 and TRBJ2-1; either TRBD1 or TRBD2 may fit D (5 bases each). DNA of the CDR3: TGTGCCAGCAGCAGAACCGGGACCGAGGGCAATGAGCAGTTCTTC. This translates into CASSRTGTEGNEQFF. The full variable domain, with the rest looked up from reference TRBV7-2 and TRBJ2-1, is GAGVSQSPSNKVTEKGKDVELRCDPISGHTALYWYRQSLGQGLEFLIYFQGNSAPDKSGLPSDRFSAERTGGSVSTLTIQRTQQEDSAVYLCASSRTGTEGNEQFFGPGTRLTVL.